This T cell receptor beta chain was documented in a study of blood T cell repertoires in COVID-19. Study information: T cells, B-cell-depleted T cells, or PBMCs provided the cDNA or gDNA that served as material.

Enrollment of patients from Seattle took place during active infection, with longitudinal follow-up. The CDR3 contains 18 residues. V dropped 0 bases and J dropped 5; count of bases not matched to a gene: 10. CDR1 is MNHEY, CDR2 SVGEGT, per germline. Under the authors' procedure: Amplification with reference gene primers provided the estimates of nucleated cell counts. Method: immunoSEQ multiplex PCR; TCRdb's copy keeps in-frame clones and lacks some. That table is the source of V, J and clone size, and D and trimming were worked out from the DNA. The table records about 300,000 clones, around 84% of them present only once.

This sequence originates from a human donor with COVID-19, enrolled during active disease. The donor label of this sample is uncertain. Sequencing input: peripheral blood. V is TRBV6-2 or TRBV6-3 and J is TRBJ2-5; TRBD2 matches 12 bases. CDR3 in amino acids: CASSYSPSGRALRETQYF. CDR3 nucleotide sequence: TGTGCCAGCAGTTACTCTCCTAGCGGGAGGGCCCTCAGGGAGACCCAGTACTTC.